Listed below are T cell receptor beta chains from one sample, sequenced in a study of CD8+ T cells in alopecia areata. Clones were read by immunoSEQ multiplex PCR, and TCRdb kept only the in-frame ones, dropping some. The sample lists more than 110,000 clones, 58% occurring once. Sample: CD4+ T cells sorted from blood, taken at week 0. The receptors shown here come from a human donor with alopecia areata. CDR3s include the opening cysteine and the closing phenylalanine or tryptophan. A D gene is named only where the DNA matches it firmly. Size tells how often a clone was seen (once, few, many) or the class of an expanded clone, and some rows leave it out.

D,size,J,V,CDR3,DNA
NA,NA,TRBJ1-2,TRBV25-1,CASSSVGSGYTF,TGTGCCAGCAGTTCCGTCGGTTCAGGCTACACCTTC
TRBD1,NA,TRBJ1-2,TRBV30,CAWSRQGEGYTF,TGTGCCTGGAGCAGACAGGGCGAAGGCTACACCTTC
NA,NA,TRBJ1-5,TRBV10-3,CAISEFSQPQHF,TGTGCCATCAGTGAGTTCAGTCAGCCCCAGCATTTT
NA,NA,TRBJ2-6,TRBV11-2,CASNPAGANVLTF,TGTGCCAGCAACCCGGCTGGGGCCAACGTCCTGACTTTC
NA,NA,TRBJ2-7,TRBV5-1,CASSLLAGQHYEQYF,TGCGCCAGCAGCTTGTTGGCAGGACAACACTACGAGCAGTACTTC
TRBD2,NA,TRBJ2-1,TRBV7-2,CASSLVSASGNEQFF,TGTGCCAGCAGCTTAGTGTCGGCTAGCGGGAATGAGCAGTTCTTC
NA,NA,TRBJ1-6,TRBV27,CASGLRDSPLHF,TGTGCCAGCGGTCTCCGGGATTCACCCCTCCACTTT
TRBD1,NA,TRBJ2-7,TRBV15,CATSRETGDHYEQYF,TGTGCCACCAGCAGAGAGACAGGGGACCACTACGAGCAGTACTTC
NA,NA,TRBJ2-1,TRBV5-1,CASSAGSWGGNEQFF,TGCGCCAGCAGCGCCGGGTCGTGGGGCGGCAATGAGCAGTTCTTC
NA,NA,TRBJ2-7,TRBV18,CASSPGQGLGEQYF,TGTGCCAGCTCACCCGGCCAGGGGTTGGGCGAGCAGTACTTC
NA,once,TRBJ2-7,TRBV9,CASSPELQGRQYF,TGTGCCAGCAGCCCCGAACTGCAGGGTCGTCAGTACTTC
NA,NA,TRBJ2-1,TRBV5-1,CASSLAGASSYNEQFF,TGCGCCAGCAGCTTGGCGGGGGCGAGCTCCTACAATGAGCAGTTCTTC
NA,NA,TRBJ2-3,TRBV11-1,CASSLAVADTQYF,TGTGCCAGCAGCTTAGCGGTTGCAGATACGCAGTATTTT
NA,few,TRBJ2-5,TRBV27,CASSSRVRETQYF,TGTGCCAGCAGTTCCAGGGTCAGAGAGACCCAGTACTTC
NA,once,TRBJ1-1,TRBV29-1,CSAESGWNEAFF,TGCAGCGCTGAGTCCGGTTGGAATGAAGCTTTCTTT
NA,NA,TRBJ2-7,TRBV5-1,CASSLTLYEQYF,TGCGCCAGCAGCTTGACACTCTACGAGCAGTACTTC
NA,NA,TRBJ1-1,TRBV12-5,CASGLGFTEAFF,TGTGCTAGTGGTTTAGGGTTCACTGAAGCTTTCTTT